This T cell receptor beta chain is drawn from a study of T cell clones after liver transplantation (dated by TCRdb to between 2017 and 2020). Broadly, across the study: The samples were obtained from ITN030ST, a randomized trial that attempted immunosuppression withdrawal within 2 years after liver transplantation. Until randomization at 12-24 months post-transplant, subjects were given standard immunosuppression, with no induction therapy. Tolerance meant complete immunosuppression withdrawal for at least one year without liver enzymes rising beyond twice the upper limit of normal. The studied cohort comprised 8 liver transplant recipients, 3 classified as tolerant and 5 as non-tolerant. Blood samples were taken pre-transplant, pre-randomization before withdrawal, and post-randomization after full withdrawal or failed withdrawal. Third party-reactive TCRbeta sequences from pre-transplant MLRs were also identified as an antigen-independent comparator for donor-reactive sequences. After a pre-transplant mixed lymphocyte reaction, TCRbeta sequencing was used to pinpoint donor-reactive T cell clones, which were subsequently tracked in post-transplant blood. Three of the eight recipients were HCV-positive; the others were transplanted for non-autoimmune, non-viral indications.

Beyond this particular receptor, the publication reports: Circulating donor-reactive CD4 TCRbeta sequences fell significantly post-transplant in 5 of 8 subjects, irrespective of tolerance or HCV status. The conclusions were considered preliminary, being limited by small, heterogeneous patient numbers and non-standardized post-transplant time points. Donor-reactive sequences decreased more than third party-reactive sequences, which suggests partial antigen-specific deletion that was not related to withdrawal success. Low numbers of available donor cells limited the measurable donor-reactive repertoire in a couple of subjects. Since no allograft tissue specimens were available, donor-reactive T cells may have migrated into the graft instead of being deleted. Once repertoire turnover was taken into account, donor-reactive detection showed a significant reduction for CD4 in 7 of 8 subjects and for CD8 in 8 of 8.

The CDR3 measures 14 amino acids from cysteine to phenylalanine. Only the CDR3 portion is preserved as DNA: 42 bases, with reading frame beginning at the first base. CDR1 and CDR2 were assigned from the germline V gene as SQVTM and ANQGSEA. V is pruned by 5 bases and J by 6 bases, leaving 8 bases of the junction without a gene match. Remarks on this clone: Its antigen target is currently unknown. It has no much larger one-base neighbor in the sample; base qualities were not kept.

Unstimulated PBMCs, after thawing, were stained for CD3, CD4 and CD8 and then FACS-sorted into CD3+CD4+ and CD3+CD8+ populations. Randomization to immunosuppression withdrawal applied to every one of the 8 studied subjects. The Qiagen DNeasy Blood and Tissue Kit was used to isolate genomic DNA. High-throughput TCRbeta CDR3 sequencing of frozen genomic DNA was performed by immunoSEQ, including PCR amplification, mapping, bias correction and internal controls. In the authors' own workflow: Productive rearrangements were kept, and unique TCRbeta sequences were defined by CDR3 nucleotide sequence plus V and J gene. For a sequence to be called donor-reactive, it needed a frequency of at least 0.01% and at least 5-fold expansion in CFSE-low cells compared with unstimulated pre-transplant cells. Minimum frequency thresholds were set for each subject on the basis of the unstimulated sample with the lowest template count, so that a detection power of at least 90% was ensured. Repertoire turnover was measured by Jensen-Shannon divergence between the top 1000 TCRbeta sequences post- and pre-transplant. Changes in detection of donor-reactive sequences were assessed with two-sided Fisher's exact tests. TCRdb stores this immuneACCESS table with in-frame sequences only. Part of the clones is absent; in the studies checked, under half of the shortfall reflects unresolved V genes, and no reason is known for the rest. V and J calls and clone size come straight from that table; D and trimming were deduced from the DNA. Across this sample there are roughly 100,000 clones, with roughly 80% seen only once. Approximately 2.9% of the sample is in the top ten clones.

The sequenced sample was CD4+ T cells from blood, obtained approximately 50 months after liver transplant. This chain is built from TRBV29-1 and TRBJ2-7, and TRBD2 aligns with 12 junction nucleotides. This clonotype was sampled from a human patient who received a liver transplant. Following transplantation, T cells from the graft donor may be among those present. The CDR3 corresponds to CSVSRTSGVGEQYF. The DNA reads as follows: TGCAGCGTTTCCCGGACTAGCGGGGTTGGCGAGCAGTACTTC.